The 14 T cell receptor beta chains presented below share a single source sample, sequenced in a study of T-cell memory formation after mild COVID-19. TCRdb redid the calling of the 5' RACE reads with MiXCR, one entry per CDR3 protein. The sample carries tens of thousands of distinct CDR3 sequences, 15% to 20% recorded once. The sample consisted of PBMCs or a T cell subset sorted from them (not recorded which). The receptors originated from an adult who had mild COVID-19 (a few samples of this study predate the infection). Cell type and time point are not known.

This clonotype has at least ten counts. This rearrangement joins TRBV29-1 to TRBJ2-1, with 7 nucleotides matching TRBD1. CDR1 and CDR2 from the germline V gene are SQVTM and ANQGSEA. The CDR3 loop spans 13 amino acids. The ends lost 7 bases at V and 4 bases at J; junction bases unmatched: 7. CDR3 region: CSAAGGPYNEQFF. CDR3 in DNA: TGCAGCGCAGCAGGGGGACCATACAATGAGCAGTTCTTC.

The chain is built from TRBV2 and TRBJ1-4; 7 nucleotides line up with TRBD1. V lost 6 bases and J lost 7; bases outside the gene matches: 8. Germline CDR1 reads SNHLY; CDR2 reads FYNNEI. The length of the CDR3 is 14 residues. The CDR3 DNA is TGTGCCAGCAGGGAGACAGGGCCACTTGAAAAACTGTTTTTT. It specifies CASRETGPLEKLFF.

In DNA form, the CDR3 reads TGTGCCAGCAGCTTGGATCCTAATCCCTCCTACGAGCAGTACTTC. The encoded protein is CASSLDPNPSYEQYF. This rearrangement joins TRBV11-2 to TRBJ2-7; D remains ambiguous. The V end lost 3 bases, the J end lost 0 bases, and 12 bases lay between the germline ends. Germline V gene sequence: CDR1 SGHAT, CDR2 FQNNGV. This CDR3 spans 15 amino acids.

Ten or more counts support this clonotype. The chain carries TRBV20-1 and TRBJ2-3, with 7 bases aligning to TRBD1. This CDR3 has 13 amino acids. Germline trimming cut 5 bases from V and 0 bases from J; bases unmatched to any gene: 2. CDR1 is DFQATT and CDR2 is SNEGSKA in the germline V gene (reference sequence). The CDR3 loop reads CSAGDSSTDTQYF. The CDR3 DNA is TGCAGTGCTGGGGACAGTAGCACAGATACGCAGTATTTT.

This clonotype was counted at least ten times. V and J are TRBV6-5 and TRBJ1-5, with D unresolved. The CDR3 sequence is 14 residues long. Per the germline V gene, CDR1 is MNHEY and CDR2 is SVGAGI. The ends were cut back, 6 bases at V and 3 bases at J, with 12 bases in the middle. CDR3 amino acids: CASSPRNLNQPQHF. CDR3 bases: TGTGCCAGCAGCCCCCGAAACCTCAATCAGCCCCAGCATTTT.

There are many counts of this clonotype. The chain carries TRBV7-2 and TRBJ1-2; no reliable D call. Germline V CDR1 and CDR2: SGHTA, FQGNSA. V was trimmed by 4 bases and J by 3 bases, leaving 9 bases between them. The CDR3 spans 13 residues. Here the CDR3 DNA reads TGTGCCAGCAGCTCTGCGGGTTACTATGGCTACACCTTC. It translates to CASSSAGYYGYTF.

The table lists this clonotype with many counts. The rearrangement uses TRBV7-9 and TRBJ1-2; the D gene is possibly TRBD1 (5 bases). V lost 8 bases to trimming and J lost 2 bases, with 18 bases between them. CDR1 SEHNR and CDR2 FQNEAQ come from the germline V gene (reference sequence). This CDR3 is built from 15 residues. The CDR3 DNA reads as TGTGCCAGCGCCAACTTGGGGGGAAAAAACTATGGCTACACCTTC. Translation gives CASANLGGKNYGYTF.

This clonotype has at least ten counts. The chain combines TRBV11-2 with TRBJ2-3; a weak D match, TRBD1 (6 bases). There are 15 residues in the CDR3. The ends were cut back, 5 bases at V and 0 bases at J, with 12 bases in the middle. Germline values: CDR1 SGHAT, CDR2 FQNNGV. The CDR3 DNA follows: TGTGCCAGCAGCCGAGACAGGATTAGCACAGATACGCAGTATTTT. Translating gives CASSRDRISTDTQYF.

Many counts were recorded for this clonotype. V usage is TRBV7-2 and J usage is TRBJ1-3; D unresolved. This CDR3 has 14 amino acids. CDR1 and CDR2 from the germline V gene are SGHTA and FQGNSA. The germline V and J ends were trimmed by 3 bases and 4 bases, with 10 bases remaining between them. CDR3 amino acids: CASSFGAQGNTIYF. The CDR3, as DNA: TGTGCCAGCAGCTTCGGAGCGCAGGGAAACACCATATATTTT.

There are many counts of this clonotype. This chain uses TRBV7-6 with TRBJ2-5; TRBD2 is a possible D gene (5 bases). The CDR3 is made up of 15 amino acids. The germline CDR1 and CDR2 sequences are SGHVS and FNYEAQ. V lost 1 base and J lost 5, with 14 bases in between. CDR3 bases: TGTGCCAGCAGCTTAGAGTCTGCGGGCAGGGAGACCCAGTACTTC. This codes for CASSLESAGRETQYF.

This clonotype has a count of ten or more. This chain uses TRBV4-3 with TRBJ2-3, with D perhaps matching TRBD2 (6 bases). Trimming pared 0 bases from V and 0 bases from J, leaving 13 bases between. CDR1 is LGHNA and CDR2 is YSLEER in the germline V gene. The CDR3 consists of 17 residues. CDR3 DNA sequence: TGCGCCAGCAGCCAAGATCGGGCTAGCGCTAGCACAGATACGCAGTATTTT. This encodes CASSQDRASASTDTQYF.

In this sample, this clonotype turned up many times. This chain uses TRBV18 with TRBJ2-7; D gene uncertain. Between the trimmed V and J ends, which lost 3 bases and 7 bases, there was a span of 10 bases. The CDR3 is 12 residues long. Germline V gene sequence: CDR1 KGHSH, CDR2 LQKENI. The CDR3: CASSPNAPEQYF. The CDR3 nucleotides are TGTGCCAGCTCACCCAACGCTCCTGAGCAGTACTTC.

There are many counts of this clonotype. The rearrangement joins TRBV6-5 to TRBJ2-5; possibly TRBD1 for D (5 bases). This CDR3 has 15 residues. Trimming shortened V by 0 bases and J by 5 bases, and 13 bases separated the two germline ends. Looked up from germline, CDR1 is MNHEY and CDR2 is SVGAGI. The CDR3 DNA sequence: TGTGCCAGCAGTTACTCCTCAGGGCGTGGGGAGACCCAGTACTTC. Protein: CASSYSSGRGETQYF.

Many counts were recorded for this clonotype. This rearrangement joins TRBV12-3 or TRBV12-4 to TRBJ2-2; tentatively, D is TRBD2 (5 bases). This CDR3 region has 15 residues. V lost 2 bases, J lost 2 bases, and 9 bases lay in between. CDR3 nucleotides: TGTGCCAGCAGTTTAAACGGGGTAAACACCGGGGAGCTGTTTTTT. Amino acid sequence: CASSLNGVNTGELFF.